Shown below are 10 T cell receptor beta chains from a single sample sequenced in a study of cytomegalovirus exposure and HLA in healthy donors. With 60 Vbeta and 13 Jbeta primers, the PCR was carried out. The table came from immunoSEQ multiplex PCR; TCRdb's copy has only in-frame clones and leaves some out. This sample carries 270,000 or so clones, about 90% of them seen once, and the ten largest clones take 1.5% to 2%. Source material: PBMCs. The receptors were sampled from a girl aged 2 to 9 in good health and CMV-seronegative.

This clone occurred once. CDR3 loop: CASSESLAGTTGELFF. DNA of the CDR3: TGTGCCAGCAGTGAAAGTCTAGCGGGGACCACCGGGGAGCTGTTTTTT. The J gene is TRBJ2-2, the V gene TRBV2; TRBD2 matches 9 bases. This CDR3 has 16 amino acids. Germline CDR1 and CDR2: SNHLY and FYNNEI. The V and J ends lost 2 bases and 4 bases, in that order; junction bases with no gene match: 5.

The chain uses TRBV4-1 and TRBJ2-7; maybe TRBD2 (6 bases). V lost 5 bases and J lost 1, with 15 bases in between. CDR1 is MGHRA and CDR2 is YSYEKL in the germline V gene. This CDR3 is 15 amino acids long. The DNA for the CDR3 is TGCGCCAGCAGCTTCGGGAGCGGTGCGTCCTACGAGCAGTACTTC. Translation gives CASSFGSGASYEQYF.

The rearrangement joins TRBV2 to TRBJ2-1; 12 bases line up with TRBD2. Trimming at V came to 8 bases and at J to 8 bases, leaving 4 bases not matched to a gene. Per the germline V gene, CDR1 is SNHLY and CDR2 is FYNNEI. This CDR3 spans 13 amino acids. The CDR3 region has the DNA TGTGCCAGCGGGACTAGCGGGTTCTATGAGCAGTTCTTC. Protein sequence: CASGTSGFYEQFF.

The chain has TRBV6-5 and TRBJ2-2; TRBD2 matches at 8 bases. CDR1 and CDR2 (germline): MNHEY, SVGAGI. The CDR3 covers 14 residues. J lost 1 base, V lost 8 bases, and 3 bases had no gene match. The chain's CDR3 is CASHLAGNTGELFF. The CDR3 coding sequence is TGTGCCAGCCATCTAGCGGGGAACACCGGGGAGCTGTTTTTT.

This clone was counted once. Compared with germline, one end of the junction differs, possibly owing to a read error. The V gene is TRBV7-9, the J gene TRBJ2-7, with D unclear. The CDR3 consists of 12 residues. CDR1 is SEHNR, CDR2 FQNEAQ, per germline (reference sequence). CDR3: CSSSLVTREQYF. CDR3 sequence (DNA): TGTTCCAGCAGCTTAGTCACGCGAGAGCAGTACTTC.

V gene TRBV5-5 combines with J gene TRBJ2-2, with D maybe TRBD2 (5 bases). The CDR3 runs to 16 residues. Per germline, CDR1 SGHKS and CDR2 YYEKEE (reference sequence). V was pared by 2 bases and J by 0 bases, with 11 bases between. The CDR3 loop reads CASSLVSGANTGELFF. The DNA for the CDR3 is TGTGCCAGCAGCTTAGTATCCGGGGCGAACACCGGGGAGCTGTTTTTT. Full variable domain (outside the CDR3, taken from reference TRBV5-5 and TRBJ2-2): DAGVTQSPTHLIKTRGQQVTLRCSPISGHKSVSWYQQVLGQGPQFIFQYYEKEERGRGNFPDRFSARQFPNYSSELNVNALLLGDSALYLCASSLVSGANTGELFFGEGSRLTVL.

The chain is built from TRBV7-6 and TRBJ2-7; 7 bases are a match to TRBD1. The CDR3 is 16 amino acids. The trim removed 4 bases at V and 6 bases at J, leaving 15 bases unmatched. CDR1 is SGHVS, CDR2 FNYEAQ, per germline. CDR3 nucleotide sequence: TGTGCCAGCAGCTCACCGAGAGGCAGGGGGTCGTCCGAGCAGTACTTC. As protein: CASSSPRGRGSSEQYF.

The CDR3 DNA is TGTGCCAGCAGCGTAGAAAGCGGCGTGGGCTACAATGAGCAGTTCTTC. Translation gives CASSVESGVGYNEQFF. The chain couples TRBV9 to TRBJ2-1, with D perhaps TRBD2 (5 bases). Germline CDR1 and CDR2: SGDLS and YYNGEE. The CDR3 is made up of 16 amino acids. V lost 0 bases and J lost 3, with 13 bases in between.

V is TRBV12-5 and J is TRBJ1-1, with D perhaps matching TRBD1 (5 bases). CDR1 and CDR2 (germline): LGHNT, FRNRAP. V was clipped by 5 bases and J by 4 bases, with 14 bases between them. The CDR3 covers 14 residues. DNA for the CDR3: TGTGCTAGTGGTGGGACGGCGGGGAGCACTGAAGCTTTCTTT. It is translated as CASGGTAGSTEAFF.

This chain uses TRBV25-1 with TRBJ2-3; no reliable D call. Trimming removed 3 bases from V and 0 bases from J, with 7 bases in between. Germline V gene lookup returns CDR1 MGHDK and CDR2 SYGVNS. This CDR3 is built from 14 residues. The CDR3 region has the DNA TGTGCCAGCAGTGAGTCCGTGAGCACAGATACGCAGTATTTT. Amino acids: CASSESVSTDTQYF.